These 30 T cell receptor beta chains share one sample of origin, sequenced in a study of blood T cell repertoires in COVID-19. Libraries were prepared by immunoSEQ multiplex PCR; TCRdb keeps only in-frame clonotypes and omits some of them. Here the sample spans roughly 240,000 clones, more than 85% being singletons. Sequences were obtained from peripheral blood. These receptors were taken from a young man with active or convalescent COVID-19.

This CDR3 is CASSQIRGTTDTQYF. CDR3 in DNA: TGTGCCAGCAGCCAAATCAGGGGAACCACAGATACGCAGTATTTT. The J gene is TRBJ2-3, the V gene TRBV7-9; D is perhaps TRBD1 (6 bases). The CDR3 runs to 15 residues. V was shortened by 5 bases and J by 2 bases, with 14 bases between the two germline ends. Looked up from germline, CDR1 is SEHNR and CDR2 is FQNEAQ (reference sequence).

This clone was found a few times. The chain is built from TRBV7-3 and TRBJ2-1, with D possibly matching TRBD1 (5 bases). The germline CDR1 and CDR2 sequences are SGHTA and FQGTGA. V lost 5 bases, J lost 3 bases, and 29 bases lay in between. The CDR3 length is 20 residues. CDR3 DNA sequence: TGTGCCAGCAGCCATACCCGATCAACCAGGGTCCACTACTACTACAATGAGCAGTTCTTC. This gives the protein CASSHTRSTRVHYYYNEQFF.

The V and J genes are TRBV11-3 and TRBJ2-3; D is perhaps TRBD2 (6 bases). V lost 2 bases and J 6 bases, leaving 12 bases between the germline ends. CDR1 is SGHNT, CDR2 YENEEA, per germline. The CDR3 consists of 14 residues. This chain's CDR3 is CASSLFGREDTQYF. CDR3 DNA sequence: TGTGCCAGCAGCTTATTCGGACGGGAGGATACGCAGTATTTT.

This chain uses TRBV10-1 with TRBJ1-4; 10 bases are a match to TRBD1. The trim removed 10 bases at V and 0 bases at J, leaving 23 bases unmatched. The CDR3 runs 21 residues. Germline CDR1 and CDR2: WNHNN and SYGVQD (reference sequence). CDR3 bases: TGCGCCATATGCTTTCTACCGAAGACAGGGGGCTGGACTGCAACTAATGAAAAACTGTTTTTT. This codes for CAICFLPKTGGWTATNEKLFF.

The V gene is TRBV19, the J gene TRBJ1-2; D gene uncertain. The CDR3 has 13 amino acids. Germline CDR1 LNHDA, CDR2 SQIVND (reference sequence). Trimming took off 4 bases at V and 0 bases at J, with 6 bases between the two ends. The CDR3 DNA reads as TGTGCCAGTAGTAACAGTCCTAACTATGGCTACACCTTC. Translation gives CASSNSPNYGYTF.

V and J are TRBV6-5 and TRBJ1-5; D is perhaps TRBD1 (5 bases). Looked up from germline, CDR1 is MNHEY and CDR2 is SVGAGI. The ends were cut back, 5 bases at V and 9 bases at J, with 20 bases in the middle. The CDR3 runs to 15 residues. The CDR3 loop reads CASSPRDSRGGPQHF. The CDR3 coding sequence is TGTGCCAGCAGTCCCCGGGACTCCCGGGGAGGGCCCCAGCATTTT.

The V gene is TRBV28, the J gene TRBJ2-3, with a tentative D call TRBD2 (7 bases). Germline CDR1 and CDR2: MDHEN and SYDVKM. The CDR3 is made up of 14 amino acids. V gave up 6 bases and J gave up 4 bases, with 14 bases separating them. The CDR3 spells CASSPGGGADTQYF. The CDR3 nucleotides are TGTGCCAGCAGCCCTGGGGGGGGCGCAGATACGCAGTATTTT.

V gene TRBV6-2 or TRBV6-3 combines with J gene TRBJ2-5; 9 bases are a match to TRBD2. The germline gives CDR1 MNHEY, CDR2 SVGEGT. V was clipped by 3 bases and J by 5 bases; unmatched bases: 16. The length of the CDR3 is 18 residues. CDR3 amino acids: CASSYPPWRGGLYETQYF. CDR3 coding DNA: TGTGCCAGCAGTTATCCCCCCTGGCGGGGGGGTCTGTATGAGACCCAGTACTTC.

The genes are TRBV6-5 and TRBJ2-7; TRBD1 aligns across 9 bases. The CDR3 runs 15 residues. The germline gives CDR1 MNHEY, CDR2 SVGAGI. V was pared by 6 bases and J by 0 bases, with 6 bases of the junction left unmatched. The CDR3 loop reads CASSWGQGSSYEQYF. Here the CDR3 DNA reads TGTGCCAGCAGCTGGGGACAGGGAAGCTCCTACGAGCAGTACTTC.

The chain couples TRBV24-1 to TRBJ1-5, with TRBD1 identical over 8 bases. Germline V gene sequence: CDR1 KGHDR, CDR2 SFDVKD. The trim removed 8 bases at V and 5 bases at J, leaving 4 bases unmatched. This CDR3 contains 13 residues. The CDR3 DNA reads TGTGCCACCAACCAGGGGGCAGATCAGCCCCAGCATTTT. The encoded protein is CATNQGADQPQHF.

The chain carries TRBV5-1 and TRBJ2-3, with TRBD1 as a possible D gene (5 bases). The V and J ends lost 3 bases and 2 bases respectively, with 10 bases between them. Per germline, CDR1 SGHRS and CDR2 YFSETQ. The CDR3 is made up of 14 amino acids. The CDR3 protein is CASSSTDITDTQYF. DNA for the CDR3: TGCGCCAGCAGCTCGACAGATATCACAGATACGCAGTATTTT.

J is TRBJ2-3 and V is TRBV6-2 or TRBV6-3, with D possibly matching TRBD1 (6 bases). Germline assignment: CDR1 MNHEY and CDR2 SVGEGT. Trimming cost V 6 bases and J 5 bases, with 21 bases left between them. This CDR3 comprises 16 residues. CDR3 bases: TGTGCCAGCAGCTCCGCCCCGGGGCGAGGGGGAGATACGCAGTATTTT. This codes for CASSSAPGRGGDTQYF.

The chain carries TRBV2 and TRBJ2-5; 10 nucleotides align to TRBD1. V lost 6 bases and J lost 4; bases outside the gene matches: 5. The CDR3 is 14 amino acids. The V gene's germline CDR1 is SNHLY and CDR2 FYNNEI. The CDR3 loop reads CASSLTGGLETQYF. CDR3 nucleotide sequence: TGTGCCAGCAGCCTGACAGGGGGCTTAGAGACCCAGTACTTC.

V is TRBV28 and J is TRBJ1-1, with TRBD1 as a possible D gene (5 bases). The germline V gene encodes CDR1 MDHEN and CDR2 SYDVKM. The germline V and J ends were trimmed by 4 bases and 4 bases, with 16 bases remaining between them. The CDR3 sequence is 15 residues long. DNA for the CDR3: TGTGCCAGCAGTTCCGGCGGCGGGGGAAGCACTGAAGCTTTCTTT. It codes for CASSSGGGGSTEAFF.

This chain uses TRBV7-9 with TRBJ2-3; maybe TRBD2 (6 bases). The germline CDR1 and CDR2 sequences are SEHNR and FQNEAQ (reference sequence). Trimming shortened V by 5 bases and J by 8 bases, and 11 bases separated the two germline ends. The CDR3 has 12 residues. The CDR3 loop is CASSPSGFTQYF. The CDR3 region has the DNA TGTGCCAGCAGCCCCAGCGGGTTTACGCAGTATTTT.

This chain uses TRBV28 with TRBJ1-2, with TRBD1 identical over 9 bases. Losses at the gene ends were 7 bases for V and 2 bases for J; bases not matched to a gene: 8. This CDR3 comprises 15 residues. The germline V gene has CDR1 MDHEN and CDR2 SYDVKM. As DNA, the CDR3 is TGTGCCAGCACCCCACAGGGACAGGGCAACTATGGCTACACCTTC. Amino acids: CASTPQGQGNYGYTF.

The J gene is TRBJ1-2, the V gene TRBV25-1; a possible D gene is TRBD1 (5 bases). This CDR3 is 14 amino acids long. Germline V gene data show CDR1 as MGHDK and CDR2 as SYGVNS. V was shortened by 7 bases and J by 2 bases, with 14 bases between the two germline ends. CDR3 amino acids: CASTLGGSNYGYTF. The CDR3 DNA reads as TGTGCCAGCACCCTGGGGGGATCCAACTATGGCTACACCTTC.

The rearrangement links TRBV9 to TRBJ2-7; D unclear. V was pared by 0 bases and J by 6 bases, with 10 bases between. Per the germline V gene, CDR1 is SGDLS and CDR2 is YYNGEE. The CDR3 sequence is 13 residues long. The CDR3 loop is CASSVVGDREQYF. CDR3 in DNA: TGTGCCAGCAGCGTAGTCGGAGACCGCGAGCAGTACTTC.

CDR3 DNA: TGTGCCAGCAGCGAAACCGGTTATGAAGCTTTCTTT. It is translated as CASSETGYEAFF. The V and J genes are TRBV7-9 and TRBJ1-1; D not certain. Germline lookup yields CDR1 SEHNR and CDR2 FQNEAQ (reference sequence). V was clipped by 5 bases and J by 7 bases, with 11 bases between them. The CDR3 consists of 12 residues. The entire variable domain, with the rest obtained from reference TRBV7-9 and TRBJ1-1, is as follows: DTGVSQNPRHKITKRGQNVTFRCDPISEHNRLYWYRQTLGQGPEFLTYFQNEAQLEKSRLLSDRFSAERPKGSFSTLEIQRTEQGDSAMYLCASSETGYEAFFGQGTRLTVV.

This chain links TRBV7-2 with TRBJ2-2, with 10 bases lining up with TRBD1. Germline CDR1 and CDR2: SGHTA and FQGNSA. V dropped 2 bases and J dropped 6; count of bases not matched to a gene: 3. This CDR3 has 15 residues. Written as DNA, the CDR3 is TGTGCCAGCAGCTTAAGGACAGGGGGATCCGGGGAGCTGTTTTTT. It encodes CASSLRTGGSGELFF.

A single count supports this clone. The gene calls are TRBV5-6 and TRBJ1-4; no reliable D call. V lost 4 bases, J lost 0 bases, and 10 bases lay in between. Germline-derived CDR1 and CDR2 are SGHDT and YYEEEE. The CDR3 extends over 15 amino acids. The CDR3 here is CASSPRESTNEKLFF. CDR3 DNA: TGTGCCAGCAGCCCGCGAGAGTCAACTAATGAAAAACTGTTTTTT.

V usage is TRBV27 and J usage is TRBJ2-1, with a possible D match to TRBD2 (5 bases). Germline CDR1 reads MNHEY; CDR2 reads SMNVEV (reference sequence). This CDR3 is built from 13 residues. V was cut by 0 bases and J by 7 bases, with 7 bases left in between. The CDR3 protein is CASSLSRRNEQFF. CDR3 sequence (DNA): TGTGCCAGCAGTTTATCGAGGAGGAATGAGCAGTTCTTC.

This clone showed up just once. This chain uses TRBV2 with TRBJ1-2, with 10 nucleotides matching TRBD1. The CDR3 runs 14 residues. Unmatched junction bases numbered 5, after V lost 4 bases and J lost 6 bases. Germline V gene sequence: CDR1 SNHLY, CDR2 FYNNEI. CDR3: CASSALDRGHGYTF. CDR3 DNA sequence: TGTGCCAGCAGTGCACTAGACAGGGGGCATGGCTACACCTTC.

The V call is TRBV10-3, the J call TRBJ2-1; maybe TRBD1 (6 bases). Germline V gene lookup returns CDR1 ENHRY and CDR2 SYGVKD. CDR3 length: 14 amino acids. Trimming left V 7 bases short and J 0 bases short, with 10 bases between. CDR3: CAINQGSSYNEQFF. The CDR3, as DNA: TGTGCCATCAACCAGGGGAGCTCCTACAATGAGCAGTTCTTC.

This clone was detected only a few times. This sequence joins TRBV18 and TRBJ1-2; possible D gene TRBD1, 5 bases. The CDR3 is 15 amino acids. Trimming removed 1 base at V and 8 bases at J, with 17 bases between. Germline-derived CDR1 and CDR2 are KGHSH and LQKENI. CDR3 protein: CASSPLGGYPDGYTF. The CDR3 DNA sequence: TGTGCCAGCTCACCACTGGGGGGGTATCCTGACGGCTACACCTTC.

The genes are TRBV6-5 and TRBJ1-1, with unresolved D. V lost 5 bases, J lost 4 bases, and 8 bases lay in between. This CDR3 is 12 amino acids long. Germline V CDR1 and CDR2: MNHEY, SVGAGI. The CDR3 nucleotides read TGTGCCAGCAGTCGGGTTCCCACTGAAGCTTTCTTT. Protein: CASSRVPTEAFF.

CDR3: CASSLVTGGSFGAGNTIYF. The CDR3, as DNA: TGCGCCAGCAGCTTGGTAACGGGGGGCTCGTTTGGCGCTGGAAACACCATATATTTT. This chain uses TRBV5-1 with TRBJ1-3, with a tentative D call TRBD1 (6 bases). Per the germline V gene, CDR1 is SGHRS and CDR2 is YFSETQ. This CDR3 has 19 residues. Trimming left V 0 bases short and J 2 bases short, with 21 bases between.

The V gene is TRBV7-2, the J gene TRBJ2-3, with 9 bases that match TRBD1. CDR1 and CDR2 from the germline V gene are SGHTA and FQGNSA. The CDR3 sequence is 16 residues long. With 1 base clipped from V and 8 bases from J, the junction kept 10 bases outside the gene matches. The CDR3 protein is CASSLVTGGLPGTQYF. The CDR3 coding sequence is TGTGCCAGCAGCTTAGTAACAGGGGGCTTACCTGGTACGCAGTATTTT.

This sequence joins TRBV24-1 and TRBJ2-1, with D unclear. V gave up 2 bases and J gave up 4 bases, with 2 bases separating them. CDR1 KGHDR and CDR2 SFDVKD come from the germline V gene. The CDR3 runs to 12 residues. CDR3 sequence (DNA): TGTGCCACCAGTGATTCATACAATGAGCAGTTCTTC. Its protein product is CATSDSYNEQFF.

The chain has TRBV3-1 (or the pseudogene TRBV3-2) and TRBJ1-2; 7 bases align to TRBD1. The trim removed 4 bases at V and 5 bases at J, leaving 16 bases unmatched. This CDR3 contains 17 residues. Per the germline V gene, CDR1 is LGHDT and CDR2 is YNNKEL (reference sequence). CDR3 in DNA: TGTGCCAGCAGCCTTCCTTCAAACAGGGGAAGATGGTATGGCTACACCTTC. The encoded protein is CASSLPSNRGRWYGYTF.